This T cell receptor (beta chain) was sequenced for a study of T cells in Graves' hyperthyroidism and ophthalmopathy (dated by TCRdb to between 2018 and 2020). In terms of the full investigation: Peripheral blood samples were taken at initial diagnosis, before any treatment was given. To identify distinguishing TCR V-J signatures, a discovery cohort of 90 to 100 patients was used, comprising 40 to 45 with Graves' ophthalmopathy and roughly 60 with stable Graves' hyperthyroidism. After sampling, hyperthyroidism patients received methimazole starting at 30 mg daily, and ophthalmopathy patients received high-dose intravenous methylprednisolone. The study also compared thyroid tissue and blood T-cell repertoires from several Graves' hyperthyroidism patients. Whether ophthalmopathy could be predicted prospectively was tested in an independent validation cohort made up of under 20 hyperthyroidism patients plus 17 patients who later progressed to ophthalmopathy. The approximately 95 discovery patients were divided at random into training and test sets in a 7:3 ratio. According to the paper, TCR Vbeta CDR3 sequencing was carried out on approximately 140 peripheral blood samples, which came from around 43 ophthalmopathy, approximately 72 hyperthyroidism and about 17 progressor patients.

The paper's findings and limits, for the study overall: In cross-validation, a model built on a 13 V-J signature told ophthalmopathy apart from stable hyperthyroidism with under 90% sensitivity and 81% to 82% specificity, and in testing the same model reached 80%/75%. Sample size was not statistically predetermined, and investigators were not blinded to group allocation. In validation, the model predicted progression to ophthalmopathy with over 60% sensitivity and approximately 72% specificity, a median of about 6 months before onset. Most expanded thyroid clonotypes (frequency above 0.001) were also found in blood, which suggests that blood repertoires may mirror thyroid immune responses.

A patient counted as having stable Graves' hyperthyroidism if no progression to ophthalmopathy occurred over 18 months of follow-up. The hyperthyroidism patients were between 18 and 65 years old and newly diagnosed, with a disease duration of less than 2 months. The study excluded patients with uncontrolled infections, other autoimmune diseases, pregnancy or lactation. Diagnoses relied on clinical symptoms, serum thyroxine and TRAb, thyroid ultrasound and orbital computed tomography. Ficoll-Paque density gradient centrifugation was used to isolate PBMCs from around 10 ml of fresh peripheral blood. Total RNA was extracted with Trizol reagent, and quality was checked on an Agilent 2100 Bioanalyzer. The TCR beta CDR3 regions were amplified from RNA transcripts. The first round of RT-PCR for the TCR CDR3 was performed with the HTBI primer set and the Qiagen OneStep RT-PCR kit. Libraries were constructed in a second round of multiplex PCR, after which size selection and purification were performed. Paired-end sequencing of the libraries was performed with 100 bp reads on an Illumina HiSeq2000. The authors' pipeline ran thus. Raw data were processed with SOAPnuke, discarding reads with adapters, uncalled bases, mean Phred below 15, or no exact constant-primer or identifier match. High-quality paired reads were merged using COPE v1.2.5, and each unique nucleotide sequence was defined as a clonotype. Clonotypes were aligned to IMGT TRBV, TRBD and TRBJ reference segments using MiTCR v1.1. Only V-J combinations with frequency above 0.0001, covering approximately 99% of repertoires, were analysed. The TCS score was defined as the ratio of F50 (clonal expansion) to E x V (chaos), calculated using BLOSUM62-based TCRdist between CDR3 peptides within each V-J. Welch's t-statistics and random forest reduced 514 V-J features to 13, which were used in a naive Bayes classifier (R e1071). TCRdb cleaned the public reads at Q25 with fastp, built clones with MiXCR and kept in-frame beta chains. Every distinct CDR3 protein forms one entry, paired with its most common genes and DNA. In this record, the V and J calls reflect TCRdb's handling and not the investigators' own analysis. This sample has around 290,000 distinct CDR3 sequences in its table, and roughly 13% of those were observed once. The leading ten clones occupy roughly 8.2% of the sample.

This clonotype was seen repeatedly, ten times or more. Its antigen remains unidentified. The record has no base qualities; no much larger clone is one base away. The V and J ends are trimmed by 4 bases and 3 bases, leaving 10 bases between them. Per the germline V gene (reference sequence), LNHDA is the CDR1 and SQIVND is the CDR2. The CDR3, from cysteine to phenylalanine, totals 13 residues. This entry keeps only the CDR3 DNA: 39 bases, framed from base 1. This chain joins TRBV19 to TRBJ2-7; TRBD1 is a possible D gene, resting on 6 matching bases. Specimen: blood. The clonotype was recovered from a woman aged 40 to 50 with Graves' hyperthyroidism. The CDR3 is CASSNRDNYEQYF. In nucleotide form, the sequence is TGTGCCAGTAGTAACCGGGACAACTACGAGCAGTACTTC.